The 10 T cell receptor beta chains given below trace back to one sample, sequenced in a study of response to subunit inactivated influenza vaccine listed by TCRdb under 2018. Libraries were built with RT-PCR. The sequencing machine was an Illumina HiSeq 2500. TCRdb reprocessed the public reads (quality trimming at Q25 with fastp, clone calling with MiXCR) and kept in-frame beta chains. Every entry covers one CDR3 protein and lists the most common genes and DNA from its rows. The sample table lists approximately 170,000 distinct CDR3 sequences, 13% to 15% of them with a count of one. Jointly, the top ten make up roughly 24% of the sample. The specimen was CD8+ T cells sorted from PBMCs, collected 4 to 6 days after vaccination. Source of these receptors: a middle-aged man who received an inactivated influenza vaccine. Donor details come from another sample of the same person, matched by shared clones.

A few counts support this clonotype. The chain links TRBV5-1 to TRBJ2-7; D possibly matches TRBD1 or TRBD2 (5 bases each). Germline V gene sequence: CDR1 SGHRS, CDR2 YFSETQ. V lost 5 bases to trimming and J lost 5 bases, with 14 bases between them. CDR3 length: 13 amino acids. Here the CDR3 reads CASSPNEGNEQYF. The DNA of the CDR3 is TGCGCCAGCAGTCCGAATGAGGGGAACGAGCAGTACTTC. Full variable domain (rest looked up from reference TRBV5-1 and TRBJ2-7): KAGVTQTPRYLIKTRGQQVTLSCSPISGHRSVSWYQQTPGQGLQFLFEYFSETQRNKGNFPGRFSGRQFSNSRSEMNVSTLELGDSALYLCASSPNEGNEQYFGPGTRLTVT.

This clonotype came up many times. V gene TRBV6-1 combines with J gene TRBJ2-7; D remains unclear. V was pared by 2 bases and J by 2 bases, with 7 bases between. The germline gives CDR1 MNHNS, CDR2 SASEGT. The CDR3 runs to 13 residues. In nucleotides, the CDR3 is TGTGCCAGCAGTGAAATTCAAGCCTACGAGCAGTACTTC. Amino acid sequence: CASSEIQAYEQYF.

This clonotype was counted many times. CDR3 bases: TGTGCCAGCAGCTTGCTAGCGGGGAAAGGGTACAATGAGCAGTTCTTC. This sequence encodes CASSLLAGKGYNEQFF. The chain links TRBV7-8 to TRBJ2-1; 9 positions agree with TRBD2. CDR1 is SGHVS, CDR2 FQNEAQ, per germline. The CDR3 runs 16 residues. Trimming removed 3 bases from V and 4 bases from J; junction bases left unmatched: 7.

In this sample, this clonotype turned up many times. This rearrangement joins TRBV12-3 or TRBV12-4 to TRBJ2-3; D is possibly TRBD1 (5 bases). V lost 7 bases and J 3 bases, leaving 17 bases between the germline ends. There are 15 residues in the CDR3. DNA for the CDR3: TGTGCCAGCACCCCTTCCAGGGTAGGGACAGATACGCAGTATTTT. It is translated as CASTPSRVGTDTQYF.

The rearrangement uses TRBV15 and TRBJ1-5; D gene ambiguous. CDR3 length: 13 residues. Germline lookup yields CDR1 LNHNV and CDR2 YYDKDF (reference sequence). V was pared by 6 bases and J by 2 bases, with 8 bases between. The CDR3 DNA reads TGTGCCACCAGGTCCCTTGGCAATCAGCCCCAGCATTTT. This encodes CATRSLGNQPQHF.

This clonotype was counted a few times. This chain joins TRBV12-3 or TRBV12-4 and TRBJ2-1; 8 bases are a match to TRBD1. The V segment lost 2 bases and the J segment 7 bases; nucleotides outside the gene matches: 7. There are 15 residues in the CDR3. CDR3 loop: CASSLNRGKSNEQFF. The CDR3 DNA sequence: TGTGCCAGCAGTTTAAACAGGGGGAAGTCAAATGAGCAGTTCTTC.

The genes are TRBV20-1 and TRBJ2-7; D may be TRBD2 (6 bases). The germline gives CDR1 DFQATT, CDR2 SNEGSKA (reference sequence). This CDR3 comprises 11 residues. The germline V and J ends were trimmed by 3 bases and 7 bases, with 10 bases remaining between them. The CDR3 loop is CSARGGWEQYF. DNA for the CDR3: TGCAGTGCTAGGGGGGGTTGGGAGCAGTACTTC.

V usage is TRBV11-1 and J usage is TRBJ2-2; a weak D match, TRBD1 (5 bases). Germline V gives CDR1 SGHAT, CDR2 FQDESV (reference sequence). V gave up 4 bases and J gave up 2 bases, with 20 bases separating them. This CDR3 contains 18 residues. CDR3 DNA: TGTGCCAGCAGCTCGACCAGGGCAGAACACACCAACACCGGGGAGCTGTTTTTT. Amino acids: CASSSTRAEHTNTGELFF.

The chain combines TRBV20-1 with TRBJ2-3; D might be TRBD2 (6 bases). With 2 bases removed from V and 6 bases from J, the gap between germline ends came to 15 bases. The CDR3 runs 14 residues. Germline V gene data show CDR1 as DFQATT and CDR2 as SNEGSKA (reference sequence). The DNA for the CDR3 is TGCAGTGCTAGAACGTTCCGCGGAGGGGATACGCAGTATTTT. It specifies CSARTFRGGDTQYF.

This clonotype was observed a handful of times. The chain couples TRBV19 to TRBJ1-5; 7 positions match TRBD1. The CDR3 totals 16 residues. Germline trimming cut 5 bases from V and 0 bases from J; bases unmatched to any gene: 7. CDR1 and CDR2 from the germline V gene are LNHDA and SQIVND (reference sequence). CDR3 nucleotide sequence: TGTGCCAGTAGTGCCCAACAGGGGACTAGCAATCAGCCCCAGCATTTT. Its protein is CASSAQQGTSNQPQHF.